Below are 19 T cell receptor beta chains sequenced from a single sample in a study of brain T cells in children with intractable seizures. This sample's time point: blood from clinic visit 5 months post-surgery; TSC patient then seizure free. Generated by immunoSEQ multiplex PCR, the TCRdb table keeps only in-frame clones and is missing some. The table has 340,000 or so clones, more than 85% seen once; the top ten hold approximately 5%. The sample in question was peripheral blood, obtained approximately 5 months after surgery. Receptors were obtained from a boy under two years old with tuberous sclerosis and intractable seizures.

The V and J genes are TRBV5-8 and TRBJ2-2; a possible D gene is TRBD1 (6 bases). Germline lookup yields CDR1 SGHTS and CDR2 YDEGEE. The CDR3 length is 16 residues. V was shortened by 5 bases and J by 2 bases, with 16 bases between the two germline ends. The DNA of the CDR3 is TGTGCCAGCAGTTCCGACAGGAGACTAAACACCGGGGAGCTGTTTTTT. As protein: CASSSDRRLNTGELFF.

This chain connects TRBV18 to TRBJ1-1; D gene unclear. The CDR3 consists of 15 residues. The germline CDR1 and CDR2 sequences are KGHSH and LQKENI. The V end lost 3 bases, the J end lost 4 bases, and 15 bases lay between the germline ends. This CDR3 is CASSPLGGSGTEAFF. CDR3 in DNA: TGTGCCAGCTCACCTCTTGGAGGGAGTGGCACTGAAGCTTTCTTT.

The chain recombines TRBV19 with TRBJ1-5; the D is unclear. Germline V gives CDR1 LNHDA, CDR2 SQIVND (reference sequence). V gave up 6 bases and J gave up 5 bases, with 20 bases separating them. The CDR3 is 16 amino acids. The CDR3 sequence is CASRRDLYAGDQPQHF. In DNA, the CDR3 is TGTGCCAGTAGGAGGGATCTTTACGCAGGCGATCAGCCCCAGCATTTT.

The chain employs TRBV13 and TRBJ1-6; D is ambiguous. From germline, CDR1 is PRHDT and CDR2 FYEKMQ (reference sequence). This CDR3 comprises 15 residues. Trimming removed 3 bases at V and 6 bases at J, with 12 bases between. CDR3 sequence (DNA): TGTGCCAGCAGCTTTTCGACGGTCGGTAATTCACCCCTCCACTTT. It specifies CASSFSTVGNSPLHF.

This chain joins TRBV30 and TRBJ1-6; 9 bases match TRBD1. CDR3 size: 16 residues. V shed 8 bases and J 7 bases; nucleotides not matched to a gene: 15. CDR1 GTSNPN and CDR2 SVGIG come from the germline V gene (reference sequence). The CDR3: CAAERPDRGKNSPLHF. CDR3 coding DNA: TGTGCCGCGGAACGCCCGGACAGGGGCAAAAATTCACCCCTCCACTTT.

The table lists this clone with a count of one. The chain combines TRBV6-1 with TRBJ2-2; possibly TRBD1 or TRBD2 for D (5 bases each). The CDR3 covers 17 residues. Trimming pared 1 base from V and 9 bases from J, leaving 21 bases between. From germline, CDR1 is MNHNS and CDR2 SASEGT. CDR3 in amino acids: CASSEGGFTVLGRELFF. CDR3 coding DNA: TGTGCCAGCAGTGAAGGGGGGTTTACGGTCTTAGGCCGGGAGCTGTTTTTT.

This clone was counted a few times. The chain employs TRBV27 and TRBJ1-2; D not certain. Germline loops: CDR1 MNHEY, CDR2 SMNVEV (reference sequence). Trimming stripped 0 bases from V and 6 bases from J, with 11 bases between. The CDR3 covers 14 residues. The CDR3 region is CASSLSGREDGYTF. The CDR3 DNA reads TGTGCCAGCAGTTTATCAGGCCGGGAGGATGGCTACACCTTC.

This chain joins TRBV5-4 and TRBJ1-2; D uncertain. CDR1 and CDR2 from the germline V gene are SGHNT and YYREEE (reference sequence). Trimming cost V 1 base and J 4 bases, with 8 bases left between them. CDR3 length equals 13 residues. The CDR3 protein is CASSLSGVYGYTF. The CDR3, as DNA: TGTGCCAGCAGCTTGTCTGGGGTCTATGGCTACACCTTC.

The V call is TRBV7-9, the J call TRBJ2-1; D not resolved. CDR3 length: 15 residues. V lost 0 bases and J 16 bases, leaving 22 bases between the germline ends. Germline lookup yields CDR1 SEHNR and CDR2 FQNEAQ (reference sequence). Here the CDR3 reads CASSLAGLSRGRTFF. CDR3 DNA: TGTGCCAGCAGCTTAGCCGGCCTGTCTAGAGGTAGAACCTTCTTC.

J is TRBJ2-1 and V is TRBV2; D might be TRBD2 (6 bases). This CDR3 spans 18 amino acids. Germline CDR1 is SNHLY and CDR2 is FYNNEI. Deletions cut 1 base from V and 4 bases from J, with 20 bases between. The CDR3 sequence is CASSEGLARRGRYNEQFF. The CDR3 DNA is TGTGCCAGCAGTGAAGGGCTAGCGAGAAGAGGTCGGTACAATGAGCAGTTCTTC.

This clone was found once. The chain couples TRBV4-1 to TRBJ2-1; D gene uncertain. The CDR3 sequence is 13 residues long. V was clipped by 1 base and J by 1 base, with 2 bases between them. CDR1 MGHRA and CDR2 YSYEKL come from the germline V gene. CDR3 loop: CASSQGSYNEQFF. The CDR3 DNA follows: TGCGCCAGCAGCCAAGGATCCTACAATGAGCAGTTCTTC.

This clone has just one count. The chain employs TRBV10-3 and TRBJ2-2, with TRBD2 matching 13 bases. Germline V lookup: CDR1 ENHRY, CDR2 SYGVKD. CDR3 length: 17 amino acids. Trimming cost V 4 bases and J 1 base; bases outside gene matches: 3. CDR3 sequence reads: CAISAGTSGENTGELFF. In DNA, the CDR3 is TGTGCCATCAGTGCGGGGACTAGCGGGGAGAACACCGGGGAGCTGTTTTTT.

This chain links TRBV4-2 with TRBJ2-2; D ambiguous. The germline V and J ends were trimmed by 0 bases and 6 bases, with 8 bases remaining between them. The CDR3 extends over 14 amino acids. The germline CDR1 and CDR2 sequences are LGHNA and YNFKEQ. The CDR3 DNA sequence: TGTGCCAGCAGCCAAGAATGGACCCCCGGGGAGCTGTTTTTT. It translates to CASSQEWTPGELFF.

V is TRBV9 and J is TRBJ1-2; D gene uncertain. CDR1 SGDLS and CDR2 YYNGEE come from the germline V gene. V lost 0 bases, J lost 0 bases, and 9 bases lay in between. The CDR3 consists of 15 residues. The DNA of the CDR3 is TGTGCCAGCAGCGTAGTTTCCGACTCTAACTATGGCTACACCTTC. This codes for CASSVVSDSNYGYTF.

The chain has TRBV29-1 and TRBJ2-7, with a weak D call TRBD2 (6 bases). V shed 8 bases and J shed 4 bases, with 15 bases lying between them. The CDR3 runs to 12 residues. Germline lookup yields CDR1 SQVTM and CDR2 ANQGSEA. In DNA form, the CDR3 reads TGCAGCTTCTGGGGGGAAGGTTACGAGCAGTACTTC. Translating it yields CSFWGEGYEQYF.

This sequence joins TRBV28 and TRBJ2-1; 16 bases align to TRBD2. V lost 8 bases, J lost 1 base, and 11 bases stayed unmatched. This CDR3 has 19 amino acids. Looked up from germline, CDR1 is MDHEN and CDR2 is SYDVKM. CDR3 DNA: TGTGCCAGCGGAGAGTATGGGACTAGCGGGAGGGAATCCTACAATGAGCAGTTCTTC. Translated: CASGEYGTSGRESYNEQFF.

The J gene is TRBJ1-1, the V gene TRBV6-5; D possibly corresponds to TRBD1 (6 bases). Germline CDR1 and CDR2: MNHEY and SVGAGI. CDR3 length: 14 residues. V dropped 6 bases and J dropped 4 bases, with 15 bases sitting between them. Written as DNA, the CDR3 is TGTGCCAGCAGCTACCGGGGGGCTCTCACTGAAGCTTTCTTT. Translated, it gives CASSYRGALTEAFF.

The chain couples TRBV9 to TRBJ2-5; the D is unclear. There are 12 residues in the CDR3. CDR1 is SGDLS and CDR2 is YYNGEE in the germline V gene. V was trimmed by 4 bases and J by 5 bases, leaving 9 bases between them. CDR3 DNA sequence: TGTGCCAGCAGCAGGGTCGGGGAGACCCAGTACTTC. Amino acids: CASSRVGETQYF.

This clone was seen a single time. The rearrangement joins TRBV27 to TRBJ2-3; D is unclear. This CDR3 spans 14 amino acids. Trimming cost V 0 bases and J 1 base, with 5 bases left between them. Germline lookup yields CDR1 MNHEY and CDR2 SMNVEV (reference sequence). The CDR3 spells CASSLSGRTDTQYF. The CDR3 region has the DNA TGTGCCAGCAGTTTATCTGGTCGCACAGATACGCAGTATTTT.